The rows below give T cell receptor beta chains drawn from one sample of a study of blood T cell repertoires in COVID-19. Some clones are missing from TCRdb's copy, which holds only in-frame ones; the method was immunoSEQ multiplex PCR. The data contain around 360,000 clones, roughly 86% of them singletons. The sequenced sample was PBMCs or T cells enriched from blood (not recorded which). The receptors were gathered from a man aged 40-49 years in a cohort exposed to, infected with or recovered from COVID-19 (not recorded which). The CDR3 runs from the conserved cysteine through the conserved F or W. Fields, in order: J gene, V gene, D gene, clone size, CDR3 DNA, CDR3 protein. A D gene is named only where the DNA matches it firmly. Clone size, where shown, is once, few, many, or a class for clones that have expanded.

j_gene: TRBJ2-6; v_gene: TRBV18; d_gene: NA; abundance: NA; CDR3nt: TGTGCCAGCTTTCAGGGTGCCGGGGCCAACGTCCTGACTTTC; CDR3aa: CASFQGAGANVLTF
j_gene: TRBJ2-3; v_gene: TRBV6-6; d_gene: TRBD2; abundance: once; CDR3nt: TGTGCCAGCAGGGGTAGCGGGAGAGGAATAGATACGCAGTATTTT; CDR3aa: CASRGSGRGIDTQYF
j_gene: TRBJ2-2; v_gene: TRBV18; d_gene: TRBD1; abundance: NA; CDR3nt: TGTGCCAGCTCGCGACAGGGTCCGGGCACCGGGGAGCTGTTTTTT; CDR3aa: CASSRQGPGTGELFF
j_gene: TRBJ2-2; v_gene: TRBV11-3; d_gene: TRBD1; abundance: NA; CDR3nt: TGTGCCAGCAGCCCCCGGGACAGGGTAAACACCGGGGAGCTGTTTTTT; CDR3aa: CASSPRDRVNTGELFF
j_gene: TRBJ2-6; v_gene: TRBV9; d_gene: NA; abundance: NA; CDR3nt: TGTGCCAGCGAACAGGGCTCTGGGGCCAACGTCCTGACTTTC; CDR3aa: CASEQGSGANVLTF
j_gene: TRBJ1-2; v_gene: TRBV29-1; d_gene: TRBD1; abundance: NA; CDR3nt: TGCAGCGTGCAGACAGGGTATAGGTATGGCTACACCTTC; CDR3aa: CSVQTGYRYGYTF
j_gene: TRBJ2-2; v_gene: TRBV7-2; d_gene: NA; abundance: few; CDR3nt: TGTGCCAGCAGCTTCCGGGGGAGCGGCGGGGAGCTGTTTTTT; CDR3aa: CASSFRGSGGELFF
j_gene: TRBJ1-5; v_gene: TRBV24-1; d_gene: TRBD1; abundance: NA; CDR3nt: TGTGCCACCGGCCGGGCGACAGGGGATAATCAGCCCCAGCATTTT; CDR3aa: CATGRATGDNQPQHF
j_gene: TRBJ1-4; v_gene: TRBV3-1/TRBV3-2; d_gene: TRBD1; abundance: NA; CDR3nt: TGTGCCAGCAGCTCCGGGACAGTTAATGAAAAACTGTTTTTT; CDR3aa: CASSSGTVNEKLFF
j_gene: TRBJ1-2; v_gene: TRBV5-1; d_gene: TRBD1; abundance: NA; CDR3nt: TGCGCCAGCAGCGGCGGGACAGCTAACTATGGCTACACCTTC; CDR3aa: CASSGGTANYGYTF
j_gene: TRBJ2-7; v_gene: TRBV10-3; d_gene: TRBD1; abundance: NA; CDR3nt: TGTGCCATCAGGACAGGGGGCAACGAGCAGTACTTC; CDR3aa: CAIRTGGNEQYF
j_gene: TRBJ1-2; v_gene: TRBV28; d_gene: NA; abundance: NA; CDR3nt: TGTGCCACTGGACAGCCTTTTAACTATGGCTACACCTTC; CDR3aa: CATGQPFNYGYTF
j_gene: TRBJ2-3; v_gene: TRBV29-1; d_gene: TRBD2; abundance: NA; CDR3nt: TGCAGCTTTACCCGGGCTAGCGGGACAGATACGCAGTATTTT; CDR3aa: CSFTRASGTDTQYF
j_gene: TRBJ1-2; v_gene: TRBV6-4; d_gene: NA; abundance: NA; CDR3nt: TGTGCCAGCACTGAGGACAGCTTCTATGGCTACACCTTC; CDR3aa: CASTEDSFYGYTF
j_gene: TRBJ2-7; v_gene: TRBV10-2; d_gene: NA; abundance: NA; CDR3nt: TGCGCCAGCAGTGAGCCAGGCCACTCCTACGAGCAGTACTTC; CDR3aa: CASSEPGHSYEQYF
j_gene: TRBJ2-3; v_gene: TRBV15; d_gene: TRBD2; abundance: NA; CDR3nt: TGTGCCACCAGCAGAGGAAGGACTAGCGGTAGCACAGATACGCAGTATTTT; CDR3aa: CATSRGRTSGSTDTQYF
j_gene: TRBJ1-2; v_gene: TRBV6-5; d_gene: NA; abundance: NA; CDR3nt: TGTGCCAGCAGTTTACAGGGAGGGGACTATGGCTACACCTTC; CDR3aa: CASSLQGGDYGYTF
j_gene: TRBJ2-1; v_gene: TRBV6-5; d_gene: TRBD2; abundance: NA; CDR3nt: TGTGCCACCCTCGGAAGCGGGAGAGGGAATGAGCAGTTCTTC; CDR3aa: CATLGSGRGNEQFF
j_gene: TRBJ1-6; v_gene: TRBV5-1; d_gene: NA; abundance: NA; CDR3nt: TGCGCCAGCACCTCGGGGGACCCCTATAATTCACCCCTCCACTTT; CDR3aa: CASTSGDPYNSPLHF
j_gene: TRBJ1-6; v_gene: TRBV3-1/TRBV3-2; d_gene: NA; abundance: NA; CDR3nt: TGTGCCAGCAGCCCCTTGGGGGGTTCACCCCTCCACTTT; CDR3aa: CASSPLGGSPLHF
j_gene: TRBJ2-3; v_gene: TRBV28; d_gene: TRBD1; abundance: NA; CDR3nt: TGTGCCAGCAGTCTTACGGACAGGGGAGATACGCAGTATTTT; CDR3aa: CASSLTDRGDTQYF
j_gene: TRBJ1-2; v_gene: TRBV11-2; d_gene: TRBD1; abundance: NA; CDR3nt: TGTGCCAGCAGCTTTACAGGGGCGGAGGGCTACACCTTC; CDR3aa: CASSFTGAEGYTF
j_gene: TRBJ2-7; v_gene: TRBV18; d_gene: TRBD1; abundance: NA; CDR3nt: TGTGCCAGCTCACCAGGACAGGGGGGTTCCTACGAGCAGTACTTC; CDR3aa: CASSPGQGGSYEQYF
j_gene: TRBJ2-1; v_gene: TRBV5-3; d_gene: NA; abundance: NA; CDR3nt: TGTGCCAGAAGCTCCGCTCCGACAGCCACGGATGAGCAGTTCTTC; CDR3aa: CARSSAPTATDEQFF
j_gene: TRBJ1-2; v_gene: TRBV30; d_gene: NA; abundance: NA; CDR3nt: TGTGCCTGGAGTGTTTCACAAAATGGCTACACCTTC; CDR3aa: CAWSVSQNGYTF
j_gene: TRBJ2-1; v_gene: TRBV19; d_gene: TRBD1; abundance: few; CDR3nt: TGTGCCAGTACCATGGACAGGGGAAATGAGCAGTTCTTC; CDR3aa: CASTMDRGNEQFF
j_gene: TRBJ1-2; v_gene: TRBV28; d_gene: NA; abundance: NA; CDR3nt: TGTGCCAGCAGAGGAGGGGGGGGTCTCTATGGCTACACCTTC; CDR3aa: CASRGGGGLYGYTF
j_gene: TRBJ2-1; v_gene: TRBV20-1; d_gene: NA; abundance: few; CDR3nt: TGCAGTGCTAGAGAGAGATATGAGCAGTTCTTC; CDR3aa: CSARERYEQFF
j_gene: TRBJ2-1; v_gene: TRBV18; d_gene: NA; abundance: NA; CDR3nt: TGTGCCAGCTCACCACAAGGGACTGGCTACAATGAGCAGTTCTTC; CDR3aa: CASSPQGTGYNEQFF
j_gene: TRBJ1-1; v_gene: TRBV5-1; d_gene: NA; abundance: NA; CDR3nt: TGCGCCAGCAGCTCACGACCAAAACAGGACACTGAAGCTTTCTTT; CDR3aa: CASSSRPKQDTEAFF
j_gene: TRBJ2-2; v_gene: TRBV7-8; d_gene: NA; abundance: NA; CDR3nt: TGTGCCAGCAGCTACTTGACCGGGGAGCTGTTTTTT; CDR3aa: CASSYLTGELFF
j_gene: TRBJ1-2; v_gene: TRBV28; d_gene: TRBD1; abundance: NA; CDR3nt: TGTGCCAGCAGACTACCGGGACAGGGGGACTACACCTTC; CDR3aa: CASRLPGQGDYTF
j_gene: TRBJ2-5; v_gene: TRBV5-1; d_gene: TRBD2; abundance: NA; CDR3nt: TGCGCCAGCAGCTTGTCGGGAGGGCCCGAGACCCAGTACTTC; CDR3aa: CASSLSGGPETQYF
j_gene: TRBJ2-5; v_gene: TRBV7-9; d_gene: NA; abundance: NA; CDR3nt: TGTGCCAGCAGCTTAGAGATCGAGGAGACCCAGTACTTC; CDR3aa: CASSLEIEETQYF
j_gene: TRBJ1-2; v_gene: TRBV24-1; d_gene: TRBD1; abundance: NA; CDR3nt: TGTGCCCCCGGGGGACAGGGGGCCAACTATGGCTACACCTTC; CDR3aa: CAPGGQGANYGYTF
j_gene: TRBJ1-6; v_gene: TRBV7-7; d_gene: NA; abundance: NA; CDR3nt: TGTGCCAGCAGCTTAGTTCTGTCAGGTAGGCTTTCACCCCTCCACTTT; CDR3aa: CASSLVLSGRLSPLHF
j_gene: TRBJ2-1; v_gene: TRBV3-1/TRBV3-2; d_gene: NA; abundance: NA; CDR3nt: TGTGCCAGCAGCCAATCGAGCGGAGTGTACAATGAGCAGTTCTTC; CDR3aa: CASSQSSGVYNEQFF
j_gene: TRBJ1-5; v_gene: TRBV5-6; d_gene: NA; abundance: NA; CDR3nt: TGTGCCAGCAGCTTGGGGCGGAATCAGCCCCAGCATTTT; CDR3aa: CASSLGRNQPQHF
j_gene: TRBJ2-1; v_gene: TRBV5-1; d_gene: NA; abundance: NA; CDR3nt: TGCGCCAGCAGCTTGCCTGCGGGAAACCACAATGAGCAGTTCTTC; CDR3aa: CASSLPAGNHNEQFF
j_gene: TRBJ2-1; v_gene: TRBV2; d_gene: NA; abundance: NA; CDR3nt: TGTGCCAGCACTAGCCAGGAGGGATTGACTATAAATGAGCAGTTCTTC; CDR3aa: CASTSQEGLTINEQFF
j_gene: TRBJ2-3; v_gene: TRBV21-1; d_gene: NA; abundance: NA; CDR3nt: TGTGCCAGCAGACACAAACGGGACAGGGGGCTTTGGGCCGTCACAGATACGCAGTATTTT; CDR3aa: CASRHKRDRGLWAVTDTQYF
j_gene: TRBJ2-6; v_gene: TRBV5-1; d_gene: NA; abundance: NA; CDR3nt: TGCGCCAGCAGCTTGACGGGATCTGGGGCCAACGTCCTGACTTTC; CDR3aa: CASSLTGSGANVLTF
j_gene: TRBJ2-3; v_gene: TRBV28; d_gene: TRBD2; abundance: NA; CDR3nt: TGTGCCAGCAGGTTAGCGGGAGTGGGAGCAGATACGCAGTATTTT; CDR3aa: CASRLAGVGADTQYF
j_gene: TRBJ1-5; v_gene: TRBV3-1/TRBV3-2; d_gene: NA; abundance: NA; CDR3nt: TGTGCCAGCAAATTCGGCAATCAGCCCCAGCATTTT; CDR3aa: CASKFGNQPQHF
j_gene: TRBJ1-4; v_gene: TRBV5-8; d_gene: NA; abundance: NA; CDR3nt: TGTGCCAGCAGGGTGGGACACGGAACTAATGAAAAACTGTTTTTT; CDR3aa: CASRVGHGTNEKLFF
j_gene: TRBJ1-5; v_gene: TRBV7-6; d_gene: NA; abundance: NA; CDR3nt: TGTGCCAGCAGCTTAAGCTCAGGGAATCAGCCCCAGCATTTT; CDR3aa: CASSLSSGNQPQHF